A selection of T cell receptor beta chains follows, all from one sample in a study of cytomegalovirus exposure and HLA in healthy donors. The method was immunoSEQ multiplex PCR; TCRdb's version includes in-frame clones alone and lacks a portion of them. The sample holds about 120,000 clones; less than 80% are singletons and the top ten take more than 2.5%. The sequencing input was PBMCs. All receptors derive from a woman aged 50 to 65 in good health and CMV-seronegative. Both conserved end residues are part of each CDR3. The D gene is left open where the match is weak. Expanded clones get a size class; other rows say once, few or many, or leave the size out.

J gene | D gene | V gene | clone size | CDR3 DNA | CDR3 protein
TRBJ2-7 | TRBD1 | TRBV7-9 | . | TGTGCCAGCAGCTTTGATAGGGGGCGCGACGAGCAGTACTTC | CASSFDRGRDEQYF
TRBJ1-2 | TRBD1 | TRBV28 | . | TGTGCCAGCAGTTTAGGGACAGGTCAATATGGCTACACCTTC | CASSLGTGQYGYTF
TRBJ2-1 | . | TRBV14 | . | TGTGCCAGCAGCCAAGATACGTTTCAGGGAGGCAATGAGCAGTTCTTC | CASSQDTFQGGNEQFF
TRBJ1-1 | . | TRBV6-5 | . | TGTGCCAGCAGTTACTTCCTTGTAGACAGTTATGAAGCTTTCTTT | CASSYFLVDSYEAFF
TRBJ2-7 | TRBD1 | TRBV9 | once | TGTGCCAGCAGCGTAGAACAGGGGTATCCGCACGAGCAGTACTTC | CASSVEQGYPHEQYF
TRBJ2-3 | TRBD2 | TRBV4-3 | . | TGCGCCAGCAGCCGAGGCGGAGCGGGAGTCCCAGATACGCAGTATTTT | CASSRGGAGVPDTQYF
TRBJ2-5 | . | TRBV29-1 | . | TGCAGCGCAAAACGAGGAACAGGGGAGGAAGAGACCCAGTACTTC | CSAKRGTGEEETQYF
TRBJ2-1 | . | TRBV15 | few | TGTGCCACCAGCAGAGATTCGACACCATACAATGAGCAGTTCTTC | CATSRDSTPYNEQFF
TRBJ2-4 | TRBD2 | TRBV18 | once | TGTGCCAGCTCACCAACCGGGACTAGCGAGAACATTCAGTACTTC | CASSPTGTSENIQYF
TRBJ1-5 | TRBD1 | TRBV30 | . | TGTGCCTGGAGTGGTCTCGGACAGGGCCTGGGCAATCAGCCCCAGCATTTT | CAWSGLGQGLGNQPQHF
TRBJ2-5 | . | TRBV4-1 | . | TGCGCCAGCAGCCAATTACTAGGTAACCAAGAGACCCAGTACTTC | CASSQLLGNQETQYF
TRBJ1-1 | TRBD1 | TRBV28 | . | TGTGCCAGCAGTGGCCAACAGGGGGGTGGCACTGAAGCTTTCTTT | CASSGQQGGGTEAFF
TRBJ2-1 | TRBD2 | TRBV5-1 | once | TGCGCCAGCAGCTTGGGGGTAGCGGGAGCCAATGAGCAGTTCTTC | CASSLGVAGANEQFF
TRBJ1-2 | . | TRBV7-2 | . | TGTGCCAGCAGCCCTCCGGGCGGGTACTCTAACTATGGCTACACCTTC | CASSPPGGYSNYGYTF
TRBJ2-1 | TRBD2 | TRBV28 | . | TGTGCCAGCAGTCGGACTAGCCTGGTGGGCAATGAGCAGTTCTTC | CASSRTSLVGNEQFF
TRBJ2-7 | . | TRBV6-5 | . | TGTGCCAGCAGTTATAACGGGGTTCTAGGCTACGAGCAGTACTTC | CASSYNGVLGYEQYF
TRBJ2-1 | . | TRBV28 | . | TGTGCCAGCAGGTTAGGGACACTCAATGAGCAGTTCTTC | CASRLGTLNEQFF
TRBJ2-2 | TRBD2 | TRBV4-3 | . | TGCGCCAGCAGCCGCCTACTAGCGGGAGGGCCAGGCGGGGAGCTGTTTTTT | CASSRLLAGGPGGELFF
TRBJ2-2 | . | TRBV28 | once | TGTGCCAGCAGTACCGGACAGATATTCACCGGGGAGCTGTTTTTT | CASSTGQIFTGELFF
TRBJ2-7 | TRBD2 | TRBV18 | . | TGTGCCAGCTCAGCTAGCGGGAGGGACTTTTACGAGCAGTACTTC | CASSASGRDFYEQYF
TRBJ2-7 | TRBD2 | TRBV28 | . | TGTGCCAGCACCGGTGATGTAAGCGCGGGACTAGCGGGAAGATGGTTCTTC | CASTGDVSAGLAGRWFF
TRBJ2-7 | TRBD2 | TRBV7-9 | few | TGTGCCAGCAGCGGCGGGAGGGCCTTTGCCGAGCAGTACTTC | CASSGGRAFAEQYF
TRBJ1-1 | TRBD1 | TRBV7-3 | . | TGTGCCAGCAGCCCGACAGGGCTAATCACTGAAGCTTTCTTT | CASSPTGLITEAFF
TRBJ2-4 | . | TRBV10-3 | . | TGTGCTATCAGTGAGAGCGAGGGTATTCAGTACTTC | CAISESEGIQYF
TRBJ1-5 | TRBD1 | TRBV28 | once | TGTGCCAGCAGCTCGACAGGGAATAGCAATCAGCCCCAGCATTTT | CASSSTGNSNQPQHF
TRBJ1-1 | . | TRBV20-1 | . | TGCAGTGCTAGTGACAGGCGGATGGCTTTCTTT | CSASDRRMAFF
TRBJ2-7 | . | TRBV11-3 | . | TGTGCCAGCAGCCAAAGACGGGACTCCTACGAGCAGTACTTC | CASSQRRDSYEQYF
TRBJ2-7 | . | TRBV7-9 | . | TGTGCCAGCAGCACGGACAGCTACGAGCAGTACTTC | CASSTDSYEQYF